This TCR beta chain was retrieved from a study of CD8 T cells in ankylosing spondylitis. CDR3 size: 14 residues. Germline CDR1 SGHTA, CDR2 FQGTGA. Unmatched junction bases numbered 4, after V lost 5 bases and J lost 2 bases. Study-wide findings and caveats: Disease-linked clones reportedly concentrated significantly in matched ankylosing spondylitis synovial fluid. Apparently characteristic of ankylosing spondylitis blood was a TCR beta motif (about 8 highly homologous variants). Some motif variants had been reported before (in reactive arthritis synovial fluid and blood).

This clonotype was picked up a small number of times. Its antigen is currently unknown. Quantitative barcoded 5'-RACE was used to prepare TCR beta libraries. TCRdb fed the 5' RACE reads into MiXCR, producing one record per CDR3 protein. The sample consists of approximately 220,000 distinct CDR3 sequences, roughly 25% of them appearing once. This clonotype was obtained from a male donor with ankylosing spondylitis or in good health (not recorded which). The sequenced material came from blood, either unsorted or a sorted T cell fraction (not recorded which). The V call is TRBV7-3, the J call TRBJ2-7, with TRBD1 identical over 9 bases. The CDR3 DNA sequence: TGTGCCAGCAGCCGCGGGACAGGGCCCTACGAGCAGTACTTC. Protein: CASSRGTGPYEQYF.